Listed below are T cell receptor beta chains from one sample, sequenced in a study of T cell responses to AZD1222 COVID-19 vaccine. This table comes from immunoSEQ multiplex PCR, and its TCRdb copy is limited to in-frame clones, with some not included. Among over 45,000 clones listed, around nine tenths were seen once. This specimen was peripheral blood, taken on day 0 of AZD1222 vaccination. The receptors stem from an adult in good health. The CDR3 runs from the conserved cysteine through the conserved F or W. Each record gives: D gene, clone size, J gene, V gene, CDR3 DNA, CDR3 protein. The D gene is left open where the match is weak. The size entry is marked missing in some rows and otherwise reads once, few, many or a size class.

TRBD2	.	TRBJ2-3	TRBV11-2	TGTGCCAGCAGCTTAGTAGTAGCGGGGGGGCCGTTGGATACGCAGTATTTT	CASSLVVAGGPLDTQYF
.	.	TRBJ2-7	TRBV7-2	TGTGCCAGCAGCTTAGCGGGCCTTTCCTACGAGCAGTACTTC	CASSLAGLSYEQYF
.	.	TRBJ2-3	TRBV6-5	TGTGCCAGCAGCCGTTCCCCGACTAGCACAGATACGCAGTATTTT	CASSRSPTSTDTQYF
.	.	TRBJ1-1	TRBV6-2/TRBV6-3	TGTGCCAGCAGTTACCGGGACAACACTGAAGCTTTCTTT	CASSYRDNTEAFF
TRBD1	.	TRBJ2-1	TRBV5-1	TGCGCCAGCAGCTCAGGACAGGGGTTGGAGCAGTTCTTC	CASSSGQGLEQFF
.	.	TRBJ2-7	TRBV21-1	TGTGCCAGCAGCAAAGAAAGGTCCTACGAGCAGTACTTC	CASSKERSYEQYF
TRBD2	.	TRBJ2-3	TRBV15	TGTGCCACCAGCAGAGCTTCGGGGGGGAGCACAGATACGCAGTATTTT	CATSRASGGSTDTQYF
TRBD1	.	TRBJ2-2	TRBV9	TGTGCCAGCAGCGTAGGGACAGGGGCCAGCGGGGAGCTGTTTTTT	CASSVGTGASGELFF
.	.	TRBJ2-3	TRBV7-9	TGTGCCAGCAGCTTAGCCGGGCCCAACACAGATACGCAGTATTTT	CASSLAGPNTDTQYF
.	once	TRBJ2-1	TRBV11-2	TGTGCCAGCAGCCCCTCCACGAACGGTTACAATGAGCAGTTCTTC	CASSPSTNGYNEQFF
TRBD1	.	TRBJ1-2	TRBV5-1	TGCGCCAGCAGCCTGGACAGGGCGCGAGGTGGCTACACCTTC	CASSLDRARGGYTF
.	.	TRBJ2-7	TRBV12-3/TRBV12-4	TGTGCCAGCAGTCCGTCCCGAGAGCAGTACTTC	CASSPSREQYF
.	.	TRBJ1-1	TRBV7-2	TGTGCCAGCAGCTTGGACAGGAACACTGAAGCTTTCTTT	CASSLDRNTEAFF
.	.	TRBJ2-7	TRBV9	TGTGCCAGCAGCCCATGGGAGGTCAGCTACGAGCAGTACTTC	CASSPWEVSYEQYF
.	.	TRBJ2-7	TRBV15	TGTGCCACCAGCAGAGACCCCCAAGGGGTCTACGAGCAGTACTTC	CATSRDPQGVYEQYF
.	.	TRBJ2-5	TRBV7-8	TGTGCCAGCAGCTCCGTAGCGGAGACCCAGTACTTC	CASSSVAETQYF
.	.	TRBJ1-6	TRBV7-8	TGTGCCAGCAGCTTAAGCGGGGAATATAATTCACCCCTCCACTTT	CASSLSGEYNSPLHF
.	.	TRBJ1-3	TRBV28	TGTGCCAGCAGTTTACCTAGGGTCCGCGGAAACACCATATATTTT	CASSLPRVRGNTIYF
.	few	TRBJ1-4	TRBV2	TGTGCCAGCAGAGCTGGGTTGGACGAAAAACTGTTTTTT	CASRAGLDEKLFF
.	.	TRBJ1-2	TRBV4-1	TGCGCCAGCAGCCAAGATCGGGGGGCTCCCGGGCGAACGGGGACCCCGCGGGCTGGCTACACCTTC	CASSQDRGAPGRTGTPRAGYTF
.	.	TRBJ2-7	TRBV6-5	TGTGCCAGCAGTTACTCAAGACAGGGAGGGGACGAGCAGTACTTC	CASSYSRQGGDEQYF
.	.	TRBJ1-2	TRBV6-2/TRBV6-3	TGTGCCAGCAGCTATACGCGGGGGGCGTATGGCTACACCTTC	CASSYTRGAYGYTF
TRBD2	.	TRBJ2-5	TRBV19	TGTGCCAGTAGTGGCGGGGGGGCAGGGAGCCAACAAGAGACCCAGTACTTC	CASSGGGAGSQQETQYF
.	.	TRBJ2-4	TRBV13	TGTGCCAGCAGCTTAGGCAGTGAAAACATTCAGTACTTC	CASSLGSENIQYF
TRBD1	once	TRBJ2-5	TRBV3-1/TRBV3-2	TGTGCCAGCAGCAAGGGACAGCAGGGGTTCTCCCAAGAGACCCAGTACTTC	CASSKGQQGFSQETQYF
.	.	TRBJ2-7	TRBV11-2	TGTGCCAGCAGCCAACAGGGTATGTCCTACGAGCAGTACTTC	CASSQQGMSYEQYF
.	.	TRBJ1-5	TRBV5-1	TGCGCCAGCAGCTTGGGGGTAGGGAGCAATCAGCCCCAGCATTTT	CASSLGVGSNQPQHF
.	.	TRBJ1-2	TRBV6-1	TGTGCCAGCAGTGAGGTGGGCAGCTCTAACTATGGCTACACCTTC	CASSEVGSSNYGYTF
.	.	TRBJ1-4	TRBV5-1	TGCGCCAGCAGGCGTGCAGGAGGGTCGGGTGAAAAACTGTTTTTT	CASRRAGGSGEKLFF
.	.	TRBJ2-7	TRBV25-1	TGTGCCAGCAGTGAATATGGTTTTCCTGGGCAGTACTTC	CASSEYGFPGQYF
TRBD1	.	TRBJ1-6	TRBV11-2	TGTGCCAGCAGCTCGGGACAGGGGGTTTCACCCCTCCACTTT	CASSSGQGVSPLHF
TRBD1	.	TRBJ2-7	TRBV7-9	TGTGCCAGCAGCTTATCCCGGGGGGACAGGGGGCAAGGCGAGCAGTACTTC	CASSLSRGDRGQGEQYF
TRBD2	.	TRBJ2-2	TRBV11-3	TGTGCCAGCAGCTCAGGAGGGGGACTAGTGAACACCGGGGAGCTGTTTTTT	CASSSGGGLVNTGELFF
.	.	TRBJ2-1	TRBV7-6	TGTGCCAGCAGCTTAAGTGTCGCGGGGGCCTCCTACAATGAGCAGTTCTTC	CASSLSVAGASYNEQFF
.	.	TRBJ2-1	TRBV29-1	TGCAGCGGGACCGCGGATCCTCGTTCATACAATGAGCAGTTCTTC	CSGTADPRSYNEQFF
.	.	TRBJ1-6	TRBV5-3	TGTGCCAGAAGCGACGACAGAGCCCGACTTTTACGTCCTTTATGGACCCTCCACTTT	CARSDDRARLLRPLWTLHF
TRBD1	.	TRBJ2-3	TRBV29-1	TGCAGCGCTGGACAGGGGGCGCTGAGCACAGATACGCAGTATTTT	CSAGQGALSTDTQYF
.	.	TRBJ2-7	TRBV7-8	TGTGCCAGCTGCTTTAGGGGGAGTAACGAGCAGTACTTC	CASCFRGSNEQYF
TRBD1	few	TRBJ1-5	TRBV7-8	TGTGCCAGCAGCTTAAGGACAGGGTATAGCAATCAGCCCCAGCATTTT	CASSLRTGYSNQPQHF
TRBD1	.	TRBJ2-7	TRBV11-2	TGTGCCAGCAGCTTAGGGTCACAGGGGAAGCAGTACTTC	CASSLGSQGKQYF
.	.	TRBJ2-7	TRBV5-1	TGCGCCAGCAGCTTGTGGCCCGGCACTTACGAGCAGTACTTC	CASSLWPGTYEQYF
TRBD1	.	TRBJ2-2	TRBV9	TGTGCCAGCAGCGTAGGAGGGACAGGGCTCACCGGGGAGCTGTTTTTT	CASSVGGTGLTGELFF
.	.	TRBJ2-1	TRBV7-9	TGTGCCAGCAGCTCAAATATCCACTCCTACAATGAGCAGTTCTTC	CASSSNIHSYNEQFF
.	few	TRBJ1-1	TRBV12-3/TRBV12-4	TGTGCCAGCAGTTTGGTTCCAAGCCCTGAAGCTTTCTTT	CASSLVPSPEAFF
TRBD1	.	TRBJ1-5	TRBV2	TGTGCCACCTACGGAGGAACAGGGGATGTGGGCAATCAGCCCCAGCATTTT	CATYGGTGDVGNQPQHF
TRBD2	.	TRBJ2-1	TRBV6-2/TRBV6-3	TGTGCCAGCAGTTACTCGGCTAGCGGGGGTTACAATGAGCAGTTCTTC	CASSYSASGGYNEQFF
TRBD1	.	TRBJ2-3	TRBV7-6	TGTGCCAGCAGCCCCGGACAGGGGAGGTGGACAGATACGCAGTATTTT	CASSPGQGRWTDTQYF
TRBD1	once	TRBJ2-6	TRBV4-2	TGTGCCAGCAGCCCCCGGGACAGGGGGCCTGGGGCCAACGTCCTGACTTTC	CASSPRDRGPGANVLTF
.	.	TRBJ1-4	TRBV9	TGTGCCAGCAGCGGTGGGGGGAGTACTAATGAAAAACTGTTTTTT	CASSGGGSTNEKLFF
TRBD1	.	TRBJ2-1	TRBV27	TGTGCCAGCAGTTTTTCGGACAGGGGAAACAATGAGCAGTTCTTC	CASSFSDRGNNEQFF
TRBD1	.	TRBJ2-1	TRBV4-3	TGCGCCAGCAGCCAAGGACAGGGACGCTATGAGCAGTTCTTC	CASSQGQGRYEQFF
.	.	TRBJ2-2	TRBV19	TGTGCCAGTAGTGAGGGCGGGGAGCTGTTTTTT	CASSEGGELFF
.	.	TRBJ1-6	TRBV19	TGTGCCAGTCGGCAACTAAGGGACTATAATTCACCCCTCCACTTT	CASRQLRDYNSPLHF
.	.	TRBJ1-5	TRBV15	TGTGCCACCAGCAGAGATATGAGGGGCGGACAGCCCCAGCATTTT	CATSRDMRGGQPQHF
.	.	TRBJ2-7	TRBV6-1	TGTGCCAGCAGTGAAGATCGCTATTACGAGCAGTACTTC	CASSEDRYYEQYF
.	.	TRBJ2-1	TRBV28	TGTGCCAGCAGTTTAGGGCAGGGATGGGAGCAGTTCTTC	CASSLGQGWEQFF